The 13 T cell receptor beta chains given below trace back to one sample, sequenced in a study of T-cell memory formation after mild COVID-19 (dated by TCRdb to about 2021). Libraries were constructed by 5' RACE. Sequenced using an Illumina NovaSeq 6000. TCRdb reworked the public reads: Q25 trimming with fastp, MiXCR clone assembly, productive beta chains retained. Rows are unified per CDR3 protein, each entry keeping the most common DNA and genes. The sample includes around 410,000 distinct CDR3 sequences, with 20% to 30% observed a single time. Around 13% of the sample is in the top ten clones. Sequencing was carried out using PBMCs or a T cell subset sorted from them (not recorded which). The receptor set was obtained from an adult woman who had mild COVID-19 (a few samples of this study predate the infection). The sample titles of this study are shuffled in the database, so cell type and time point are left out; the donor was told from shared clones.

This clonotype showed up many times. The genes are TRBV9 and TRBJ2-3; D call uncertain. The V end was cut by 4 bases, the J end by 4 bases, with 16 bases between. Germline CDR1 and CDR2: SGDLS and YYNGEE. The CDR3 runs to 15 residues. The CDR3 reads CASSLIANTADTQYF. The CDR3 bases are TGTGCCAGCAGCCTCATCGCGAATACCGCAGATACGCAGTATTTT.

The CDR3 DNA sequence: TGCGCCAGCAGGACTTCCGGGACAGGACTCGAAGAGCAGTACTTC. It is translated as CASRTSGTGLEEQYF. V usage is TRBV10-2 and J usage is TRBJ2-7, with 8 bases identical to TRBD1. Looked up from germline, CDR1 is WSHSY and CDR2 is SAAADI. The CDR3 length is 15 residues. J gave up 7 bases and V 6 bases, and 14 bases lay outside the gene matches.

Here the CDR3 reads CASSFGQANTEAFF. The DNA for the CDR3 is TGTGCCAGCAGTTTCGGGCAGGCGAACACTGAAGCTTTCTTT. This rearrangement joins TRBV12-3 or TRBV12-4 to TRBJ1-1; unclear D gene. V shed 3 bases and J shed 1 base, with 9 bases lying between them. The CDR3 sequence is 14 residues long.

V is TRBV29-1 and J is TRBJ2-3, with D perhaps matching TRBD1 (5 bases). The CDR3 runs 14 residues. V was pared by 6 bases and J by 3 bases, with 16 bases between. Germline V gives CDR1 SQVTM, CDR2 ANQGSEA. The CDR3 DNA sequence: TGCAGCGTCGTAACTCAGGGAAGGACAGATACGCAGTATTTT. Protein: CSVVTQGRTDTQYF.

The chain links TRBV2 to TRBJ2-3; D is ambiguous. CDR1 and CDR2 (germline): SNHLY, FYNNEI. This CDR3 comprises 13 residues. The V end was cut by 8 bases, the J end by 2 bases, with 11 bases between. CDR3 nucleotides: TGTGCCAGCTCAGCTCTGATCACAGATACGCAGTATTTT. Its translation: CASSALITDTQYF.

This clonotype was detected only a few times. J is TRBJ2-1 and V is TRBV7-8, with a possible D match to TRBD1 (6 bases). From germline, CDR1 is SGHVS and CDR2 FQNEAQ. Trimming took off 5 bases at V and 0 bases at J, with 14 bases between the two ends. CDR3 length: 16 residues. The CDR3 sequence: CASSPRQAASYNEQFF. CDR3 bases: TGTGCCAGCAGCCCCCGACAGGCTGCCTCCTACAATGAGCAGTTCTTC.

The chain employs TRBV4-2 and TRBJ1-2, with D uncertain. CDR1 is LGHNA and CDR2 is YNFKEQ in the germline V gene. V dropped 4 bases and J dropped 8 bases, with 17 bases sitting between them. CDR3 size: 14 residues. This chain's CDR3 is CASSPGPRSKGYTF. For the CDR3, the DNA is TGTGCCAGCAGCCCCGGACCAAGGTCGAAGGGCTACACCTTC.

The rearrangement joins TRBV7-2 to TRBJ2-1; D possibly matches TRBD1 or TRBD2 (5 bases each). The CDR3 covers 15 residues. V gave up 2 bases and J gave up 7 bases, with 15 bases separating them. The germline gives CDR1 SGHTA, CDR2 FQGNSA. Here the CDR3 reads CASSLSGTSGNEQFF. The CDR3 bases are TGTGCCAGCAGCTTATCCGGGACGTCCGGAAATGAGCAGTTCTTC.

This chain links TRBV11-2 with TRBJ2-4; tentative D call: TRBD2 (6 bases). With 1 base removed from V and 2 bases from J, the gap between germline ends came to 9 bases. CDR1 and CDR2 from the germline V gene are SGHAT and FQNNGV. The CDR3 is 15 amino acids. In nucleotides, the CDR3 is TGTGCCAGCAGCTTAGTCCGGGGGACCAAAAACATTCAGTACTTC. Translated, it gives CASSLVRGTKNIQYF.

This clonotype showed up many times. The chain has TRBV7-6 and TRBJ2-3, with 11 bases fitting TRBD2. Germline values: CDR1 SGHVS, CDR2 FNYEAQ. Losses at the gene ends were 2 bases for V and 4 bases for J; bases not matched to a gene: 5. This CDR3 contains 16 residues. The CDR3 protein is CASSLRLAGSSDTQYF. The CDR3 DNA reads as TGTGCCAGCAGCTTAAGACTAGCGGGGTCCTCAGATACGCAGTATTTT.

This clonotype occurred a few times. The chain carries TRBV20-1 and TRBJ1-6; 9 nucleotides match TRBD1. V was pared by 4 bases and J by 9 bases, with 7 bases of the junction left unmatched. This CDR3 is 14 amino acids long. Germline CDR1 DFQATT, CDR2 SNEGSKA (reference sequence). As DNA, the CDR3 is TGCAGTGCTACCCCCGGGACAGGGACTTCACCCCTCCACTTT. Protein: CSATPGTGTSPLHF.

J is TRBJ2-1 and V is TRBV20-1, with D unclear. Germline V gene data show CDR1 as DFQATT and CDR2 as SNEGSKA (reference sequence). Trimming left V 4 bases short and J 3 bases short, with 7 bases between. CDR3 length equals 12 residues. CDR3 region: CSATGVYNEQFF. As DNA, the CDR3 is TGCAGTGCTACTGGCGTCTACAATGAGCAGTTCTTC.

This clonotype was recorded many times. The rearrangement joins TRBV25-1 to TRBJ2-5; possibly TRBD2 for D (5 bases). V was pared by 9 bases and J by 4 bases, with 6 bases between. From germline, CDR1 is MGHDK and CDR2 SYGVNS. CDR3 length equals 10 residues. The CDR3 DNA reads TGTGCCAGTGAGGGAGAGACCCAGTACTTC. Protein: CASEGETQYF.